Ten or more counts support the clone carrying this T cell receptor (beta chain). This record belongs to a study of regulatory T cells in long-lasting Graves disease. HTBI primers from iRepertoire and Arm-PCR of CDR3 regions yielded the TCR beta libraries. MiXCR was run by TCRdb on the multiplex PCR reads, yielding one entry per CDR3 protein. The sample lists 250,000 or so distinct CDR3 sequences, about 17% seen once, with 14% in the top ten. Documented time point: newly diagnosed GD, antithyroid drugs for less than 3 months. PBMC RNA was the source of the TCR library. The V and J ends lost 2 bases and 1 base, in that order; junction bases with no gene match: 2. CDR3 length: 16 residues. In germline, CDR1 is MNHEY, CDR2 SVGAGI. These sequences were also reported in another study, on T cells in Graves' hyperthyroidism and ophthalmopathy.

The sequenced sample was peripheral blood mononuclear cells (PBMCs), obtained at new diagnosis, from a patient treated with antithyroid drugs. V gene TRBV6-5 combines with J gene TRBJ2-2, with TRBD2 matching 9 bases. The clonotype originates from a woman in her 30s with Graves disease. The CDR3 DNA reads TGTGCCAGCAGTTACAGAGCGGGGGGGAACACCGGGGAGCTGTTTTTT. Protein product: CASSYRAGGNTGELFF.